These T cell receptor beta chains were read from a single sample in a study of control samples from healthy donors and cancer patients. Sequenced by immunoSEQ multiplex PCR; TCRdb stores in-frame clones only, minus some. The data show over 120,000 clones, with roughly 94% seen just once and approximately 15% held by the top ten. The specimen sequenced was PBMCs. Source of these receptors: a man in his fifties or sixties with colorectal cancer. CDR3s include the opening cysteine and the closing phenylalanine or tryptophan. D genes are given only for firm matches. Only some rows state a clone size, as once, few, many or a class for expanded clones.

d_call: NA; v_call: TRBV7-9; clone_size: once; j_call: TRBJ1-4; cdr3_nt: TGTGCCAGCAGCCCGGGGCCGCTACAAGAAAAACTGTTTTTT; cdr3_aa: CASSPGPLQEKLFF
d_call: NA; v_call: TRBV5-1; clone_size: NA; j_call: TRBJ2-2; cdr3_nt: TGCGCCAGCAGCTTGGCGCCGGGGAACACCGGGGAGCTGTTTTTT; cdr3_aa: CASSLAPGNTGELFF
d_call: TRBD1; v_call: TRBV29-1; clone_size: NA; j_call: TRBJ1-1; cdr3_nt: TGCAGCGTTGTCGAAGGACAGGGGTCCGCGGAAGCTTTCTTT; cdr3_aa: CSVVEGQGSAEAFF
d_call: TRBD2; v_call: TRBV5-4; clone_size: NA; j_call: TRBJ2-1; cdr3_nt: TGTGCCAGCAGCTTGGCCGGGGGGGCCAATGAGCAGTTCTTC; cdr3_aa: CASSLAGGANEQFF
d_call: NA; v_call: TRBV6-6; clone_size: NA; j_call: TRBJ2-3; cdr3_nt: TGTGCCAGCAGTTACCGTAGGACGACCACAGATACGCAGTATTTT; cdr3_aa: CASSYRRTTTDTQYF
d_call: TRBD1; v_call: TRBV19; clone_size: NA; j_call: TRBJ2-5; cdr3_nt: TGTGCCAGTAGCAGGGGGCAGCTGGAGACCCAGTACTTC; cdr3_aa: CASSRGQLETQYF
d_call: NA; v_call: TRBV9; clone_size: NA; j_call: TRBJ1-3; cdr3_nt: TGTGCCAGCAGGCCAGGTACCTCTGGAAACACCATATATTTT; cdr3_aa: CASRPGTSGNTIYF
d_call: TRBD1; v_call: TRBV19; clone_size: NA; j_call: TRBJ2-7; cdr3_nt: TGTGCCAGTAACATGACAGGGGGCTCGGACGAGCAGTACTTC; cdr3_aa: CASNMTGGSDEQYF
d_call: NA; v_call: TRBV19; clone_size: NA; j_call: TRBJ2-7; cdr3_nt: TGTGCCAGTAGTATCGGAGGGGCGACCGAGCAGTACTTC; cdr3_aa: CASSIGGATEQYF
d_call: TRBD1; v_call: TRBV9; clone_size: NA; j_call: TRBJ1-5; cdr3_nt: TGTGCCAGCAGCGTAGCTGGGAAGACAGGGAATCAGCCCCAGCATTTT; cdr3_aa: CASSVAGKTGNQPQHF
d_call: NA; v_call: TRBV28; clone_size: NA; j_call: TRBJ2-7; cdr3_nt: TGTGCCAGCAGTTTAGGGGGGCGCGAGCAGTACTTC; cdr3_aa: CASSLGGREQYF
d_call: NA; v_call: TRBV2; clone_size: NA; j_call: TRBJ1-6; cdr3_nt: TGTGCCAGCAGCGCAGGGCCCCCTCTAAATAATTCACCCCTCCACTTT; cdr3_aa: CASSAGPPLNNSPLHF
d_call: NA; v_call: TRBV5-1; clone_size: NA; j_call: TRBJ1-1; cdr3_nt: TGCGCCAGCAGCCCGGTAGTGTCAGGCATTAACACTGAAGCTTTCTTT; cdr3_aa: CASSPVVSGINTEAFF
d_call: NA; v_call: TRBV12-5; clone_size: NA; j_call: TRBJ1-5; cdr3_nt: TGTGCTAGTGGTTTGGACCTCCTCGCAGGGGATCAGCCCCAGCATTTT; cdr3_aa: CASGLDLLAGDQPQHF
d_call: TRBD2; v_call: TRBV6-5; clone_size: NA; j_call: TRBJ2-5; cdr3_nt: TGTGCCAGCAGCCAACTAGCGGGGAAGGAGACCCAGTACTTC; cdr3_aa: CASSQLAGKETQYF
d_call: TRBD2; v_call: TRBV5-1; clone_size: NA; j_call: TRBJ2-7; cdr3_nt: TGCGCCAGCAGCTTGGGCGCGGGGGAAAACTACGAGCAGTACTTC; cdr3_aa: CASSLGAGENYEQYF
d_call: NA; v_call: TRBV3-1/TRBV3-2; clone_size: NA; j_call: TRBJ2-7; cdr3_nt: TGTGCCAGCAGCCAAGGGCTGCGGCAGTACTTC; cdr3_aa: CASSQGLRQYF
d_call: NA; v_call: TRBV5-1; clone_size: NA; j_call: TRBJ1-4; cdr3_nt: TGCGCCAGCAGCTTGCGGCAGGCAAACGAAAAACTGTTTTTT; cdr3_aa: CASSLRQANEKLFF
d_call: TRBD1; v_call: TRBV18; clone_size: NA; j_call: TRBJ2-3; cdr3_nt: TGTGCCAGCTCACCGACAGGGCAAACAGATACGCAGTATTTT; cdr3_aa: CASSPTGQTDTQYF
d_call: NA; v_call: TRBV29-1; clone_size: NA; j_call: TRBJ1-1; cdr3_nt: TGCAGCGTGGTAGAGAGGGGGAACACTGAAGCTTTCTTT; cdr3_aa: CSVVERGNTEAFF
d_call: NA; v_call: TRBV5-1; clone_size: NA; j_call: TRBJ2-2; cdr3_nt: TGCGCCAGCAGCTTGGACGGACGAGACACCGGGGAGCTGTTTTTT; cdr3_aa: CASSLDGRDTGELFF
d_call: TRBD2; v_call: TRBV9; clone_size: NA; j_call: TRBJ2-7; cdr3_nt: TGTGCCAGCAGCCCCTACGGGGGGAGCTCCTACGAGCAGTACTTC; cdr3_aa: CASSPYGGSSYEQYF
d_call: NA; v_call: TRBV4-2; clone_size: NA; j_call: TRBJ2-2; cdr3_nt: TGTGCCAGCAGCCACCATCGGTCGGAGGGAACGGTCGGGGAGCTGTTTTTT; cdr3_aa: CASSHHRSEGTVGELFF
d_call: NA; v_call: TRBV19; clone_size: NA; j_call: TRBJ2-7; cdr3_nt: TGTGCCAGTAGTATGGGACCCTTCGACGAGCAGTACTTC; cdr3_aa: CASSMGPFDEQYF
d_call: NA; v_call: TRBV7-2; clone_size: few; j_call: TRBJ2-7; cdr3_nt: TGTGCCAGCAGCCTCGGGCTCAGAGGGGCCTACGAGCAGTACTTC; cdr3_aa: CASSLGLRGAYEQYF
d_call: NA; v_call: TRBV24-1; clone_size: once; j_call: TRBJ1-1; cdr3_nt: TGTGCCACCAGTGATCGACAGAGCACTGAAGCTTTCTTT; cdr3_aa: CATSDRQSTEAFF
d_call: NA; v_call: TRBV2; clone_size: NA; j_call: TRBJ1-6; cdr3_nt: TGTGCCAGCAGTGTTGGCAGGGTGCATTCCAATTCACCCCTCCACTTT; cdr3_aa: CASSVGRVHSNSPLHF
d_call: NA; v_call: TRBV4-2; clone_size: NA; j_call: TRBJ2-1; cdr3_nt: TGTGCCAGCAGCCAAGATGAGGGGGAGCAGTTCTTC; cdr3_aa: CASSQDEGEQFF
d_call: TRBD1; v_call: TRBV5-1; clone_size: NA; j_call: TRBJ2-5; cdr3_nt: TGCGCCAGCAGCTTGGCCCCAGGGGGCTTGGAGACCCAGTACTTC; cdr3_aa: CASSLAPGGLETQYF
d_call: TRBD1; v_call: TRBV3-1/TRBV3-2; clone_size: NA; j_call: TRBJ1-3; cdr3_nt: TGTGCCAGCAGCCAGCGATCAGGGGGCCGAAACACCATATATTTT; cdr3_aa: CASSQRSGGRNTIYF
d_call: NA; v_call: TRBV5-1; clone_size: NA; j_call: TRBJ2-3; cdr3_nt: TGCGCCAGCAGCCCGCCGACAGACTTAATCACAGATACGCAGTATTTT; cdr3_aa: CASSPPTDLITDTQYF
d_call: NA; v_call: TRBV27; clone_size: NA; j_call: TRBJ1-6; cdr3_nt: TGTGCCAGCAGGGGGACGACCCGGCCCCTCCACTTT; cdr3_aa: CASRGTTRPLHF
d_call: NA; v_call: TRBV6-2/TRBV6-3; clone_size: NA; j_call: TRBJ2-1; cdr3_nt: TGTGCCAGCAGTTTGGGGGTCTTCAATGAGCAGTTCTTC; cdr3_aa: CASSLGVFNEQFF
d_call: NA; v_call: TRBV19; clone_size: once; j_call: TRBJ1-4; cdr3_nt: TGTGCCAGTAGTATGGACAAGAGGGCTGAAAAACTGTTTTTT; cdr3_aa: CASSMDKRAEKLFF
d_call: TRBD2; v_call: TRBV25-1; clone_size: NA; j_call: TRBJ2-3; cdr3_nt: TGTGCCAGCAGTGAATATCCGGGGGGTATTATAGATACGCAGTATTTT; cdr3_aa: CASSEYPGGIIDTQYF
d_call: NA; v_call: TRBV9; clone_size: NA; j_call: TRBJ1-5; cdr3_nt: TGTGCCAGCAGCGTAGGCCCAGGTGCGGGGAATCAGCCCCAGCATTTT; cdr3_aa: CASSVGPGAGNQPQHF
d_call: NA; v_call: TRBV5-1; clone_size: NA; j_call: TRBJ1-3; cdr3_nt: TGCGCCAGCAGCTTGGCGGACTCTGGAAACACCATATATTTT; cdr3_aa: CASSLADSGNTIYF
d_call: TRBD1; v_call: TRBV24-1; clone_size: NA; j_call: TRBJ2-3; cdr3_nt: TGTGCCACCAGTGACCCCCGGGACAGCAGCACAGATACGCAGTATTTT; cdr3_aa: CATSDPRDSSTDTQYF